This T cell receptor beta chain was sequenced for a study of response to subunit inactivated influenza vaccine. Whole-study findings and limits: The authors suggested that every seasonal influenza vaccination recruits few new T cells.

The CDR3 spans 15 residues. CDR1 and CDR2 (germline): DFQATT, SNEGSKA (reference sequence). Trimming cost V 6 bases and J 2 bases, with 19 bases left between them. TCRdb called the RT-PCR reads again in MiXCR, with one record for every CDR3 protein. This table holds 560,000 or so distinct CDR3 sequences, about 8% found once. Comments on this clonotype: Its antigen is unknown.

J is TRBJ1-1 and V is TRBV20-1, with TRBD1 as a possible D gene (5 bases). This material consisted of PBMCs from blood, taken around 25 months after vaccination. The TCR sequence derives from a man in his fifties or sixties who received an inactivated influenza vaccine. CDR3 nucleotide sequence: TGCAGTGCCAACCCCGGGGGTTCTATTAACACTGAAGCTTTCTTT. Protein sequence: CSANPGGSINTEAFF.